The source of this T cell receptor beta chain is a study of human T cells and chemical hapten exposure. This clonotype was found many times. The antigen is not known. Time point reported: patch test 3, about 24 weeks after DPC sensitization. The sample's treatment: therapeutic diphenylcyclopropenone sensitization with weekly scalp DPC. Notes on the study in general: Controls had significantly fewer large CDR3 similarity clusters than were formed by expanded TCRs. Alopecia in the donors means their immune response may deviate from healthy people's.

The CDR3 runs to 14 residues. Germline assignment: CDR1 LGHNA and CDR2 YSLEER. Trimming took 4 bases from V and 4 from J; bases not matched to a gene: 4. In TCRdb, the RACE reads were re-called with MiXCR into one record per CDR3 protein. The sample shows 60,000 to 65,000 distinct CDR3 sequences, 11% of them seen only once. The source is a woman aged 25-40 years with alopecia areata. Some clones in this sample may be carry-over from other donors' samples. Source: whole blood, taken in connection with sensitization to the hapten diphenylcyclopropenone (DPC). V gene TRBV4-3 combines with J gene TRBJ1-5, with 7 bases that match TRBD1. The CDR3 DNA reads TGCGCCAGCAGCCCCGGGACAGCGAATCAGCCCCAGCATTTT. It codes for CASSPGTANQPQHF.